The entry below gives a single T cell receptor (beta chain) sequence along with its context. Its antigen is not identified. This CDR3 spans 15 amino acids. V was clipped by 2 bases and J by 1 base, with 9 bases between them. Per germline, CDR1 SGHRS and CDR2 YFSETQ. Roughly 0.45 to 1 ug RNA was reverse transcribed with random hexamers. TCRdb used MiXCR to reprocess the immunoSEQ multiplex PCR reads, holding one entry per CDR3 protein. This sample has 150,000 to 160,000 distinct CDR3 sequences, with around 95% found just once. CD8+ and CD4+ blood T cells underwent TCR beta sequencing. The data were taken from a study of CD8 T cells in Susac syndrome. Study-wide results and caveats: An acknowledgment was made by the study that its TCR sequencing and HLA analysis involved relatively few individuals.

The receptor was derived from a human donor with multiple sclerosis. The rearrangement joins TRBV5-1 to TRBJ2-2; D is undetermined. The specimen sequenced was CD8+ T cells from PBMCs. The CDR3 DNA sequence: TGCGCCAGCAGCTTCCCCGGGCAGAACACCGGGGAGCTGTTTTTT. Translation gives CASSFPGQNTGELFF.